This TCR beta chain was identified in a study of blood T cell repertoires in COVID-19. The protocol was immunoSEQ multiplex PCR, while the TCRdb copy is restricted to in-frame clones and leaves out a portion. The sample lists just under 300,000 clones; more than 85% were seen once. V dropped 11 bases and J dropped 1; count of bases not matched to a gene: 9. From germline, CDR1 is MNHEY and CDR2 SVGAGI. The CDR3 sequence is 14 residues long. The receptor's source is a man between 65 and 79 years old with acute or convalescent COVID-19. This chain links TRBV6-5 with TRBJ2-7; TRBD2 aligns across 9 bases. Material: peripheral blood. The CDR3 sequence is CASLPAGGSYEQYF. The CDR3, as DNA: TGTGCCTCCCTCCCGGCGGGAGGGTCCTACGAGCAGTACTTC.